This T cell receptor beta chain was identified during a study of T cell responses to AZD1222 COVID-19 vaccine. Findings and limits, study-wide: Repertoire sampling happened only post peak T cell response. With two AZD1222 doses given, Spike-specific TCR breadth and depth both rose. In a largely white British group with more females than males, clonal diversity was possibly underestimated.

With regard to this clone: Its cognate antigen is unknown.

Sequenced by immunoSEQ multiplex PCR; TCRdb stores in-frame clones only, minus some. The sample lists around 130,000 clones; roughly 90% were seen once. The ends were cut back, 1 base at V and 10 bases at J, with 6 bases in the middle. CDR3 length equals 11 residues. Per germline, CDR1 SGHRS and CDR2 YFSETQ. This TCR was sampled from an adult who received the AZD1222 COVID-19 vaccine. The starting material was peripheral blood, obtained 28 days after the second AZD1222 dose. The rearrangement joins TRBV5-1 to TRBJ2-1; perhaps TRBD2 as D (6 bases). The CDR3, as DNA: TGCGCCAGCAGCTTGCTAGCGGAGCAGTTCTTC. Encoded protein: CASSLLAEQFF.